This T cell receptor beta chain is drawn from a study of shared clonotypes between healthy human individuals. Study conclusions and caveats: Rarefaction gave evidence that sorted-subset sequencing remained incomplete despite large depth.

This clone was counted a single time. The target antigen is unknown. The split of CD4+ cells yielded CD45RA+ naive and CD45RA-negative memory subsets. Across several immunoSEQ plates, the genomic DNA of each subset was split evenly. Data came from immunoSEQ multiplex PCR; TCRdb stores just in-frame clones and leaves some out. The data show over 1.4 million clones, with roughly 97% seen just once and approximately 1% held by the top ten. This TCR was recovered from a man between 25 and 39 years old in good health. The sequenced sample was naive CD4+ T cells sorted from blood. The subset here: CD45RA+ positively selected.

The CDR3 loop reads CASSGGVNGQPQHF. Written as DNA, the CDR3 is TGTGCCAGCTCAGGGGGGGTGAATGGGCAGCCCCAGCATTTT. J is TRBJ1-5 and V is TRBV2, with 7 nucleotides matching TRBD1. Germline CDR1 and CDR2: SNHLY and FYNNEI. With 8 bases clipped from V and 7 bases from J, the junction kept 11 bases outside the gene matches. The CDR3 has 14 residues.